The source of this TCR beta chain is a study of T cell changes during pregnancy in multiple sclerosis. Libraries were prepared by immunoSEQ multiplex PCR; TCRdb keeps only in-frame clonotypes and omits some of them. The top ten hold 6.2% of the sample, which has about 120,000 clones, 80% to 95% seen once. Trimming shortened V by 8 bases and J by 4 bases, and 12 bases separated the two germline ends. Germline CDR1 GTSNPN, CDR2 SVGIG (reference sequence). This CDR3 is built from 12 residues. This chain joins TRBV30 and TRBJ1-5, with D possibly matching TRBD1 (5 bases). This specimen was peripheral blood, taken before pregnancy. This TCR was recovered from a female donor with multiple sclerosis, enrolled in a pregnancy study. The DNA for the CDR3 is TGTGCCGGCGGTCCAGGGAATCAGCCCCAGCATTTT. It specifies CAGGPGNQPQHF.